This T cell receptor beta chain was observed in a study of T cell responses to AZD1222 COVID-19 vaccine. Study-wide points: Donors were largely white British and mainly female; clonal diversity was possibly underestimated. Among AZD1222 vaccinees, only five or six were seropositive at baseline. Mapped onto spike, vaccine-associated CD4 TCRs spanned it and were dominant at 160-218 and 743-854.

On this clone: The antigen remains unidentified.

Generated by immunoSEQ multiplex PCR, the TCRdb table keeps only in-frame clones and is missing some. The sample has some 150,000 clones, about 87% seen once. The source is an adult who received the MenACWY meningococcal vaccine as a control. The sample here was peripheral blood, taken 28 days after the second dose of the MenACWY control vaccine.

CDR3 in amino acids: CAWSVGGGFTYEQYF. As DNA, the CDR3 is TGTGCCTGGAGTGTCGGCGGGGGATTTACCTACGAGCAGTACTTC. This chain joins TRBV30 and TRBJ2-7, with 7 bases identical to TRBD2. The V and J ends lost 0 bases and 2 bases, in that order; junction bases with no gene match: 7. The germline V gene has CDR1 GTSNPN and CDR2 SVGIG (reference sequence). This CDR3 is 15 amino acids long.